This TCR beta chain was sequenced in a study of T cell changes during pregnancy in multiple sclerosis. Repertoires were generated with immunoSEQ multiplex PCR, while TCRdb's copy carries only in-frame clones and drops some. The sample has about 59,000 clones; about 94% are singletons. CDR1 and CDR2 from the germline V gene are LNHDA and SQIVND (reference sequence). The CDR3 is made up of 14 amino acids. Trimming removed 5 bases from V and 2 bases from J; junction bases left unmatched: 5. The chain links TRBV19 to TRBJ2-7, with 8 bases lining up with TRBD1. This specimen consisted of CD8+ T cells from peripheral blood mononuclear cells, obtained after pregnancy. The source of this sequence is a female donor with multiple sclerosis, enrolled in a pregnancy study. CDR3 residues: CASSFTGGAYEQYF. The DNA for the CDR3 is TGTGCCAGTAGTTTTACAGGGGGAGCCTACGAGCAGTACTTC.